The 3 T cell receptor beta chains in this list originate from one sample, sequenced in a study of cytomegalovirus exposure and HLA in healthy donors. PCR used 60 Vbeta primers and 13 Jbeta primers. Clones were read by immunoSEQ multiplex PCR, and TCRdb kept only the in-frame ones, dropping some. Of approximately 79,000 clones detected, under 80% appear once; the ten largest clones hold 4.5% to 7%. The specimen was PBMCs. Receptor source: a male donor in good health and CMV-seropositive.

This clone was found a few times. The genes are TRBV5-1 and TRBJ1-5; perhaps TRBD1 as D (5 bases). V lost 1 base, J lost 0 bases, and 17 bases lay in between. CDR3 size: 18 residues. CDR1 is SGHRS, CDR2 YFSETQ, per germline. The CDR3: CASSLLYRQPYSNQPQHF. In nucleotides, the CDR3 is TGCGCCAGCAGCTTGTTGTATAGACAGCCTTATAGCAATCAGCCCCAGCATTTT.

This CDR3 reads CASPWSGSSYEQYF. Here the CDR3 DNA reads TGTGCCTCCCCCTGGTCGGGAAGTAGTTACGAGCAGTACTTC. The rearrangement links TRBV7-2 to TRBJ2-7; D is perhaps TRBD2 (5 bases). The CDR3 covers 14 residues. Germline V gene data show CDR1 as SGHTA and CDR2 as FQGNSA. Trimming removed 11 bases from V and 4 bases from J, with 21 bases in between. Looking up the rest from reference TRBV7-2 and TRBJ2-7 gives the full variable domain: GAGVSQSPSNKVTEKGKDVELRCDPISGHTALYWYRQSLGQGLEFLIYFQGNSAPDKSGLPSDRFSAERTGGSVSTLTIQRTQQEDSAVYLCASPWSGSSYEQYFGPGTRLTVT.

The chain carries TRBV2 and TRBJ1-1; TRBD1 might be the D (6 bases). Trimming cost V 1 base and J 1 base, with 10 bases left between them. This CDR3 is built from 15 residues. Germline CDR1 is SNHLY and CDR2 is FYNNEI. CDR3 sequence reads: CASSEDYRANTEAFF. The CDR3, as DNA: TGTGCCAGCAGTGAAGACTACAGGGCGAACACTGAAGCTTTCTTT.